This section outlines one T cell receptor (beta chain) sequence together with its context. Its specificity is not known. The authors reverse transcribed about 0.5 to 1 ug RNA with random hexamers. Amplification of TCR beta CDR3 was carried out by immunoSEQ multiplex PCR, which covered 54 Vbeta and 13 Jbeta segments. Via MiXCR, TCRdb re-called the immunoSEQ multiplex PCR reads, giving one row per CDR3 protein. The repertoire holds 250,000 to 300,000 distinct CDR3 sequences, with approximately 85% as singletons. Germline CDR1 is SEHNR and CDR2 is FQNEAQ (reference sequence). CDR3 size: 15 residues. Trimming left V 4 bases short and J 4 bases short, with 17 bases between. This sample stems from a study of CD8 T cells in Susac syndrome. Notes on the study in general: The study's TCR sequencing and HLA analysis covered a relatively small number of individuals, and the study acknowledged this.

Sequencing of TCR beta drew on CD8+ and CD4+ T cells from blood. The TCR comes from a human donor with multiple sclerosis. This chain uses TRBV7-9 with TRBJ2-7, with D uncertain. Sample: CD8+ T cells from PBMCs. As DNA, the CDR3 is TGTGCCAGCAGCTCCCTCCAGCAGGATTTTTACGAGCAGTACTTC. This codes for CASSSLQQDFYEQYF.